This TCR beta chain was captured in a study of blood T cell repertoires in COVID-19. About the study: COVID-19 samples from acute and convalescent phases originated in the United States, Italy and Spain.

Clones were read by immunoSEQ multiplex PCR, and TCRdb kept only the in-frame ones, dropping some. Among approximately 120,000 clones, about 86% were seen once, and the ten largest hold around 4.1%. Only one count was recorded for this clone. This CDR3 comprises 13 residues. V was clipped by 0 bases and J by 5 bases, with 6 bases between them. In germline, CDR1 is SGDLS, CDR2 YYNGEE. The receptor was derived from a woman in her forties or fifties with acute or convalescent COVID-19. The material sequenced was peripheral blood. The J gene is TRBJ2-4, the V gene TRBV9; D is unclear. CDR3 in amino acids: CASSVDSQNIQYF. The CDR3 DNA sequence: TGTGCCAGCAGCGTAGACAGCCAAAACATTCAGTACTTC. The entire variable domain, with the rest obtained from reference TRBV9 and TRBJ2-4, is as follows: DSGVTQTPKHLITATGQRVTLRCSPRSGDLSVYWYQQSLDQGLQFLIQYYNGEERAKGNILERFSAQQFPDLHSELNLSSLELGDSALYFCASSVDSQNIQYFGAGTRLSVL.